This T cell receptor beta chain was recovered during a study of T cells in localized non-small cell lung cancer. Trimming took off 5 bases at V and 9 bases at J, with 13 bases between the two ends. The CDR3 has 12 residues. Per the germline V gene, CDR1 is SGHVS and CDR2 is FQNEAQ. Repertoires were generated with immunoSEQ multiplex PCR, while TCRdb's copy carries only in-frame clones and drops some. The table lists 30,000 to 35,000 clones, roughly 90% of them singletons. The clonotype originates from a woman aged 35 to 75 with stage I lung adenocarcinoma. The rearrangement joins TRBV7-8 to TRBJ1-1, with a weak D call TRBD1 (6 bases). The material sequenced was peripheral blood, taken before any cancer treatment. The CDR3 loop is CASSLRTAQAFF. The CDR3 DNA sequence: TGTGCCAGCAGCCTCCGGACAGCTCAAGCTTTCTTT.